This T cell receptor beta chain was captured in a study of blood T cell repertoires in COVID-19. As for the study in general: There were acute and convalescent COVID-19 samples, and they came from the United States, Italy and Spain. From T cells, B-cell-depleted T cells, or PBMCs came the material, which was cDNA or gDNA.

The data were produced by immunoSEQ multiplex PCR, yet TCRdb's version contains in-frame clones alone and is incomplete. The table includes 200,000 to 300,000 clones, about four fifths detected once. This CDR3 is 15 amino acids long. V was clipped by 0 bases and J by 0 bases, with 6 bases between them. CDR1 and CDR2 (germline): LNHDA, SQIVND (reference sequence). Sequencing input: peripheral blood. The receptor's source is a woman older than 75 with COVID-19, enrolled during active disease. V gene TRBV19 combines with J gene TRBJ1-3; no clear D. Here the CDR3 DNA reads TGTGCCAGTAGTATAGATCCAGTCTCTGGAAACACCATATATTTT. The encoded protein is CASSIDPVSGNTIYF.